The clone carrying this TCR beta chain was detected many times. With a much larger clone just one base away, this may be a read error. The data belong to a study of tumor-infiltrating lymphocytes in oesophageal squamous cell carcinoma. This CDR3 comprises 16 residues. CDR1 and CDR2 from the germline V gene are SGHTA and FQGTGA. With 5 bases clipped from V and 7 bases from J, the junction kept 14 bases outside the gene matches. Each CDR3 protein is one row after TCRdb ran MiXCR on the PCR reads. The data contain 7,000 to 9,000 distinct CDR3 sequences, around a sixth of them seen just once; the ten biggest clones take up around 13%.

The V call is TRBV7-3, the J call TRBJ2-7; 10 positions agree with TRBD2. The sample was blood. This receptor was taken from a male donor with esophageal squamous cell carcinoma. The CDR3 loop is CASSPHSGGTFNEQYF. DNA of the CDR3: TGTGCCAGCAGCCCACATAGCGGGGGGACCTTCAATGAGCAGTACTTC.